This TCR beta chain comes out of a study of shared clonotypes between healthy human individuals. Germline V gene sequence: CDR1 KGHSH, CDR2 LQKENI. CDR3 size: 12 residues. V was trimmed by 6 bases and J by 4 bases, leaving 9 bases between them. The protocol was immunoSEQ multiplex PCR, while the TCRdb copy is restricted to in-frame clones and leaves out a portion. The sample records roughly 1.5 million clones, about 98% being singletons. Study-level points and caveats: Sharing across a few donors was seen in approximately 5.2% of naive CD4 clonotypes. Sequencing depth was expected to influence donor clonotype sharing.

Points on this clone: Its antigen is not known. Other DNA sequences within the sample encode an identical CDR3.

The sample taken for sequencing was naive CD4+ T cells sorted from blood. This sample's subset: CD45RA+ positively selected. The sequence came from a man in his thirties or forties in good health. The chain links TRBV18 to TRBJ1-1; D remains unclear. The CDR3 coding sequence is TGTGCCAGCTCCCGTGATTCCACTGAAGCTTTCTTT. Translation: CASSRDSTEAFF.